The next 16 T cell receptor beta chains were all read from a single sample in a study of T cells after yellow fever vaccination. Via MiXCR, TCRdb re-called the 5' RACE reads, giving one row per CDR3 protein. The sample contains some 560,000 distinct CDR3 sequences, roughly a sixth of which appear only once. Sequenced here: PBMCs, sampled about 5 days after the first yellow fever vaccination. These receptors were taken from a man between 18 and 35 years old who received the YFV17D yellow fever vaccine.

There are many counts of this clonotype. This chain uses TRBV5-8 with TRBJ2-7; TRBD1 aligns across 8 bases. V gave up 3 bases and J gave up 6 bases; unmatched junction bases: 14. Per germline, CDR1 SGHTS and CDR2 YDEGEE. The CDR3 totals 16 residues. For the CDR3, the DNA is TGTGCCAGCAGCTGGGGGGCCGGGACAGGTCTGGCCGAGCAGTACTTC. This translates into CASSWGAGTGLAEQYF.

This clonotype was observed a handful of times. V is TRBV12-3 or TRBV12-4 and J is TRBJ1-4; TRBD1 matches at 7 bases. J lost 4 bases, V lost 6 bases, and 8 bases had no gene match. The CDR3 spans 15 residues. Here the CDR3 reads CASSRRQGINEKLFF. DNA of the CDR3: TGTGCCAGCAGCCGCAGACAGGGAATTAATGAAAAACTGTTTTTT.

This clonotype was detected many times. The rearrangement joins TRBV7-3 to TRBJ2-2, with D tentatively TRBD2 (6 bases). Trimming removed 4 bases at V and 9 bases at J, with 15 bases between. This CDR3 is 14 amino acids long. Germline loops: CDR1 SGHTA, CDR2 FQGTGA. For the CDR3, the DNA is TGTGCCAGCAGCTCCCGACTAGGAGGCAGGGAGCTGTTTTTT. Amino acid sequence: CASSSRLGGRELFF.

This rearrangement joins TRBV20-1 to TRBJ1-1, with 11 positions matching TRBD1. This CDR3 comprises 13 residues. The ends lost 6 bases at V and 4 bases at J; junction bases unmatched: 4. Per the germline V gene, CDR1 is DFQATT and CDR2 is SNEGSKA (reference sequence). CDR3: CSADRGQFTEAFF. CDR3 sequence (DNA): TGCAGTGCGGACAGGGGGCAATTCACTGAAGCTTTCTTT.

This clonotype showed up just a few times. The CDR3: CASSFVLTGTDTQYF. Written as DNA, the CDR3 is TGCGCCAGCAGCTTTGTACTGACTGGCACAGATACGCAGTATTTT. V is TRBV5-1 and J is TRBJ2-3, with D hard to call. V dropped 2 bases and J dropped 1 base, with 11 bases sitting between them. Germline CDR1 reads SGHRS; CDR2 reads YFSETQ. The CDR3 runs 15 residues.

This rearrangement joins TRBV6-2 or TRBV6-3 to TRBJ1-3; D remains unclear. Germline V gives CDR1 MNHEY, CDR2 SVGEGT. The CDR3 consists of 13 residues. Trimming removed 6 bases at V and 2 bases at J, with 8 bases between. The CDR3 loop reads CASRDPAGNTIYF. CDR3 nucleotides: TGTGCCAGCAGGGATCCCGCTGGAAACACCATATATTTT.

The J gene is TRBJ1-2, the V gene TRBV6-5, with a tentative D call TRBD1 (6 bases). Per the germline V gene, CDR1 is MNHEY and CDR2 is SVGAGI. The V and J ends lost 3 bases and 8 bases respectively, with 16 bases between them. The CDR3 is made up of 14 amino acids. The CDR3: CASSYGAGAQGYTF. CDR3 DNA: TGTGCCAGCAGTTATGGAGCGGGGGCGCAGGGCTACACCTTC.

The CDR3 sequence: CASSLGGGYTDTQYF. The CDR3 nucleotides are TGTGCCAGCAGCTTAGGGGGGGGGTACACAGATACGCAGTATTTT. The rearrangement links TRBV7-3 to TRBJ2-3, with TRBD2 matching 7 bases. This CDR3 contains 15 residues. Germline CDR1 reads SGHTA; CDR2 reads FQGTGA. V was clipped by 2 bases and J by 2 bases; unmatched bases: 4.

The rearrangement joins TRBV12-3 or TRBV12-4 to TRBJ1-2; TRBD1 agrees at 8 bases. Trimming cost V 5 bases and J 8 bases; bases outside gene matches: 7. The CDR3 totals 13 residues. The CDR3 DNA follows: TGTGCCAGCAGTATGACAGGGGATAGGGGCTACACCTTC. Protein: CASSMTGDRGYTF.

The chain joins TRBV5-1 to TRBJ2-1, with 7 bases that match TRBD2. Germline trimming cut 0 bases from V and 4 bases from J; bases unmatched to any gene: 7. This CDR3 is built from 16 residues. The germline V gene has CDR1 SGHRS and CDR2 YFSETQ. Here the CDR3 DNA reads TGCGCCAGCAGCTTGGGATGGCGGGGGAATTACAATGAGCAGTTCTTC. Translating gives CASSLGWRGNYNEQFF.

This clonotype occurred a few times. The gene calls are TRBV12-3 or TRBV12-4 and TRBJ1-6; D perhaps matches TRBD1 (5 bases). V lost 3 bases and J 7 bases, leaving 25 bases between the germline ends. The CDR3 has 19 residues. In DNA, the CDR3 is TGTGCCAGCAGTTTCTACGGGGACCTTCGAATAACCCAGAATTCACCCCTCCACTTT. As protein: CASSFYGDLRITQNSPLHF.

This clonotype was found once. The chain employs TRBV4-3 and TRBJ1-1, with a possible D match to TRBD1 (5 bases). Trimming took off 0 bases at V and 11 bases at J, with 13 bases between the two ends. Germline values: CDR1 LGHNA, CDR2 YSLEER. CDR3 size: 13 residues. DNA of the CDR3: TGCGCCAGCAGCCAAGACAGGGTTATGAGGGCTTTCTTT. Translating it yields CASSQDRVMRAFF.

This clonotype turned up a few times. The rearrangement joins TRBV20-1 to TRBJ2-5; weak D call: TRBD1 (6 bases). V was shortened by 5 bases and J by 3 bases, with 13 bases between the two germline ends. The CDR3 consists of 13 residues. CDR1 and CDR2 from the germline V gene are DFQATT and SNEGSKA (reference sequence). CDR3: CSAFHRAEETQYF. Here the CDR3 DNA reads TGCAGTGCTTTCCACAGGGCTGAAGAGACCCAGTACTTC.

The chain couples TRBV5-1 to TRBJ2-5, with 7 bases that match TRBD2. The CDR3 has 15 amino acids. Trimming cost V 0 bases and J 7 bases; bases outside gene matches: 9. Germline V CDR1 and CDR2: SGHRS, YFSETQ. CDR3 DNA sequence: TGCGCCAGCAGCTTGGCAGGAGGGGAGGGACTGACCCAGTACTTC. Amino acids: CASSLAGGEGLTQYF.

This clonotype turned up a few times. V usage is TRBV4-3 and J usage is TRBJ1-2; D not certain. Trimming cost V 3 bases and J 8 bases, with 16 bases left between them. Germline V gene data show CDR1 as LGHNA and CDR2 as YSLEER. CDR3 length: 14 amino acids. The CDR3 coding sequence is TGCGCCAGCAGCCATTCCCTGGGAGTGCAGGGCTACACCTTC. Translation: CASSHSLGVQGYTF.

In this sample, this clonotype turned up a few times. CDR3 in amino acids: CASSLEGTGNSYEQYF. The CDR3 DNA reads as TGTGCCAGCAGTTTAGAAGGGACAGGTAATTCCTACGAGCAGTACTTC. The gene calls are TRBV12-3 or TRBV12-4 and TRBJ2-7; 8 bases match TRBD1. The V gene end was trimmed by 1 base and the J gene end by 1 base; junction bases not matched to a gene: 6. The CDR3 has 16 amino acids.